This T cell receptor beta chain was found in a study of early T cells in non-severe SARS-CoV-2 infection. The V gene lost 7 bases and the J gene lost 1 base, with 7 bases spanning the gap. The CDR3 is made up of 13 amino acids. In germline, CDR1 is MNHNS, CDR2 SASEGT. Each CDR3 protein is one row after TCRdb ran MiXCR on the 5' RACE reads. The top ten hold approximately 3.9% of the sample, which has 70,000 or so distinct CDR3 sequences, about 12% seen once. The specimen sequenced was whole blood. The chain has TRBV6-1 and TRBJ2-2; D is unclear. The clonotype was recovered from an adult who was a healthcare worker with PCR-confirmed SARS-CoV-2 infection or an uninfected control (not recorded which). CDR3 sequence: CASTFMNTGELFF. CDR3 bases: TGTGCCAGCACTTTCATGAACACCGGGGAGCTGTTTTTT.